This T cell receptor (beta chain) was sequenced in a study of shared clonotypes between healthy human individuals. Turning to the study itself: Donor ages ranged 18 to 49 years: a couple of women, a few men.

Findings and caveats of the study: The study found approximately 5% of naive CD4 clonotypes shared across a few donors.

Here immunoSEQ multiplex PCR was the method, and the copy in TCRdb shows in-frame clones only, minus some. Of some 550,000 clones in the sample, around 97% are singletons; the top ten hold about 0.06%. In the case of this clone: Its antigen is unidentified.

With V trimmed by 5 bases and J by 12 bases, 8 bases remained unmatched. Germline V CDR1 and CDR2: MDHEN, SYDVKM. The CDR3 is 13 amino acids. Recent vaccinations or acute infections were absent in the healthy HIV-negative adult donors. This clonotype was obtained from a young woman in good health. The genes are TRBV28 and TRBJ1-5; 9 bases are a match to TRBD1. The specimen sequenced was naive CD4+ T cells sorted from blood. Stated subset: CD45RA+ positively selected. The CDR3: CASSVTDRGLQHF. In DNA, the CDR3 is TGTGCCAGCAGTGTAACGGACAGGGGACTCCAGCATTTT.